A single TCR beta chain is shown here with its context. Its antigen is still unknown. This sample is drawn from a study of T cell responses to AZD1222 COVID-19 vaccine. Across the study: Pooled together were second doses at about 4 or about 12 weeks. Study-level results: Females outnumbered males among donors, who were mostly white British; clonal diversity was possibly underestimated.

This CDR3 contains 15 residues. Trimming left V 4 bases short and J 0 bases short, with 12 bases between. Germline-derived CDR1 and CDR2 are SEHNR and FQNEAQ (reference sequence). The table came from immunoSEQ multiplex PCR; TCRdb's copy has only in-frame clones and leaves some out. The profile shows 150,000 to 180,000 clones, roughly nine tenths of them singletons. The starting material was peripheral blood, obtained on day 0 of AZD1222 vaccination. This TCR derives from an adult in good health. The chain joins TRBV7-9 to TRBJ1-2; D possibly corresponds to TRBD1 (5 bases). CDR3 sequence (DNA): TGTGCCAGCAGCTCTCAGGGTTTGGCTAACTATGGCTACACCTTC. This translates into CASSSQGLANYGYTF.